This TCR beta chain was identified in a study of OX40 agonist ivuxolimab in advanced cancers. Some background on the complete study: Ivuxolimab was a fully human IgG2 agonistic monoclonal antibody targeting the costimulatory receptor OX40 (CD134). Intravenous ivuxolimab was administered to patients every 2 weeks at six dose levels: 0.01, 0.1, 0.3, 1.5, 3 and 10 mg/kg. Of the roughly 51 dose-escalation patients, hepatocellular carcinoma was present in about 20, melanoma in approximately 15, renal cell carcinoma in 9 and head and neck cancer in 9. A male proportion of 70% to 90% and a mean age of approximately 62 years, ranging from about 23 to 79, were recorded for the dose-escalation cohort. Prior anti-PD-1, anti-PD-L1 or anti-CTLA-4 therapy was permitted, and checkpoint inhibitors had been received by about 37% of dose-escalation patients. Partial responses occurred in three dose-escalation patients, of whom one had hepatocellular carcinoma and two had cutaneous melanoma. The point of sequencing TCRbeta in the periphery was to test whether ivuxolimab changed TCR sequence diversity and drove clonal T-cell expansion. The paper covers the monotherapy dose-escalation part of the phase I ivuxolimab trial, which included N ≈ 57 patients. The investigation overall reported the following: Antigen specificity was not determined for the clonally expanded peripheral T cells. In the 0.1-3.0 mg/kg groups, partial responders were among the patients with the lowest normalized peripheral clonal expansion, particularly in CD8+ T cells. At doses of 0.1 to 3.0 mg/kg, clonal expansion of both CD4+ and CD8+ blood T cells was observed from baseline to week 6. Low levels of normalized T-cell clonal expansion were also seen in some patients who did not respond. After ivuxolimab, more expanded clones were found on average in CD8+ T cells than in CD4+ T cells.

The trial excluded patients who had a history of autoimmune disease or who were on systemic immunosuppression. Peripheral blood for TCR sequencing was drawn from every dose cohort at baseline, at cycle 4 day 1 and at cycle 7 day 1. The samples were drawn from a first-in-human, open-label, multicenter phase I dose-escalation trial of ivuxolimab. Adults with locally advanced or metastatic melanoma, renal cell carcinoma, hepatocellular carcinoma or head and neck squamous cell carcinoma were enrolled in the trial. Before TCR sequencing, CD4+ T cells and CD8+ T cells were sorted from peripheral blood as separate populations. Regarding this clone: Its antigen is unknown. One base away there is no much larger clone; base qualities are not given.

To sequence the TCRbeta CDR3 region, genomic DNA was isolated from the sorted cells. TCRbeta CDR3 regions were sequenced using the immunoSEQ Assay. The table was pulled from immuneACCESS by TCRdb, which kept in-frame rearrangements only. Such tables lose some clones; where checked, under half of the loss comes from unresolved V genes, and the rest has no known cause. The sample table holds 40,000 to 45,000 clones, of which less than 85% were seen once. Jointly, the top ten make up approximately 3.9% of the sample. From the germline V gene, CDR1 is SGHAT and CDR2 is FQNNGV. Including the terminal cysteine and phenylalanine, the CDR3 comprises 13 residues. This entry keeps only the CDR3 DNA: 39 bases, framed from base 1. V and J are truncated by 1 base and 7 bases respectively, leaving an intervening sequence of 8 bases.

The specimen was CD4+ or CD8+ T cells sorted from blood, collected in a trial of the OX40 agonist ivuxolimab. The clonotype was recovered from an adult with an advanced solid tumor such as melanoma, head and neck, liver or kidney cancer. The chain is made from TRBV11-2 and TRBJ2-1; too little of a D gene remains to name it. CDR3 loop: CASSLGLENEQFF. Here is the DNA: TGTGCCAGCAGCTTAGGCCTTGAGAATGAGCAGTTCTTC.